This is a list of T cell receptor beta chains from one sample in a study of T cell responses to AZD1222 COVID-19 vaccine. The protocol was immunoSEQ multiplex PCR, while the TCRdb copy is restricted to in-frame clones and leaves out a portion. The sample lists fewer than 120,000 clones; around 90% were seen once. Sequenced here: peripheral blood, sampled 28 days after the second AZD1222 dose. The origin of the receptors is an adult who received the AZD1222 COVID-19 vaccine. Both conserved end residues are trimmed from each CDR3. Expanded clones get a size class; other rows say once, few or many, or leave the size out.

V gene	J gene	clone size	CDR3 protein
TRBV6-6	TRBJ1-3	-	ASARDRGASGNTIY
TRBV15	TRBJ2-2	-	ATRKGSDTGELF
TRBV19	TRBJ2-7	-	ASSRWVAYEQY
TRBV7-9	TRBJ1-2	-	ASSPGEIGYT
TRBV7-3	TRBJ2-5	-	ASSLSGGRETQY
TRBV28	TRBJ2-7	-	ASSLAYEQY
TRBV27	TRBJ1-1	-	ASSSPGTGTTEAF
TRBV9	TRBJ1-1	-	ASSGVMNTEAF
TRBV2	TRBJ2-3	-	AMLPGLGYGDTQY
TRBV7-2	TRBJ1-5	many	ASSLGLNNQPQH
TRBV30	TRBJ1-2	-	AWSQGNYGYT
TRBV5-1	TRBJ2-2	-	ASSATGLANTGELF
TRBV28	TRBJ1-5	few	ASSSRPGGRQPQH
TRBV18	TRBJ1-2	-	ASSPDSNYGYT
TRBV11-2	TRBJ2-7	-	ASSNRQGSREQY
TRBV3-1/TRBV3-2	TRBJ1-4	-	ASSQFLTNEKLF
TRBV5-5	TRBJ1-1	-	ASSLRPTEAF
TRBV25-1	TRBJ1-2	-	ASRRPRPGNYGYT
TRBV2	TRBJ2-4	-	ASSDGGRDGKNIQY
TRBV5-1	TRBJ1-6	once	ASSWGTGSHSPLH
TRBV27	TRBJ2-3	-	ASSLSGDLSTDTQY
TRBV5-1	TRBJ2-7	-	ASSSDDREGAEQY
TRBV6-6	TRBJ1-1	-	ASSYSQGAGTEAF
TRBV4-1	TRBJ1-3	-	ASSQDSMGDSGNTIY
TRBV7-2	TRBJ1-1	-	ASSFRYTEAF
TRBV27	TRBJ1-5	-	ASSPGTYQPQH
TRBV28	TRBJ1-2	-	ASSSLTGRRVEGYT
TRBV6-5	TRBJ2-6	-	ASVTSGSGANVLT
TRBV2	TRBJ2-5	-	ASSEWETQY
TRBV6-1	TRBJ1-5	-	ASSEARAYPRDQPQH
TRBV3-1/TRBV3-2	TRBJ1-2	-	ASSAGGWSYGYT
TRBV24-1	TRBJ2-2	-	ATSGTGVFRTGELF
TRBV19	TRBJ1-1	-	ASSIAGLNTEAF
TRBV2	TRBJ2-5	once	ASRRDGQETQY
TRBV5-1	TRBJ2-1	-	ASSPVGRLNEQF
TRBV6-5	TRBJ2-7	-	ASSYSDSYEQY
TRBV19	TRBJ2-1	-	ASSTHAPANEQF
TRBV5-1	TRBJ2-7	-	ASSSILAGAYEQY
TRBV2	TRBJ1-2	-	ASSERTANYGYT
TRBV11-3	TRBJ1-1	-	ASSLDGATEAF
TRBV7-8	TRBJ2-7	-	ASSHGTDYEQY
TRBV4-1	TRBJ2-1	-	ASSQGWARGRNEQF
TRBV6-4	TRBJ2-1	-	ASSAGTSNEQF
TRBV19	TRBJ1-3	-	ASTPRRSSGNTIY
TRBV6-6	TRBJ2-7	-	ASSFPGLSSYEQY
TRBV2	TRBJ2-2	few	ASRGTANTGELF
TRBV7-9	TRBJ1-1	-	ASSFGASGTEAF
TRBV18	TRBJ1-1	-	ASSPREGMNTEAF
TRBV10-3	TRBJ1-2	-	AIKEGQGGGYT